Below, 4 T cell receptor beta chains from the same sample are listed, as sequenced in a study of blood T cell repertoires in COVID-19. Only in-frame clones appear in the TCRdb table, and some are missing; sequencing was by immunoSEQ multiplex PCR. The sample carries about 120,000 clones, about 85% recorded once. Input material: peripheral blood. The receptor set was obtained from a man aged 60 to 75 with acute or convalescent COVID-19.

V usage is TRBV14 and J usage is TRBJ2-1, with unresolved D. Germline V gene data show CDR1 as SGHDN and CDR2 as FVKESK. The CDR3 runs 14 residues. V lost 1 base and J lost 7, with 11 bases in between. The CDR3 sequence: CASSQVEHPNEQFF. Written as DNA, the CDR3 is TGTGCCAGCAGCCAAGTTGAACACCCTAATGAGCAGTTCTTC.

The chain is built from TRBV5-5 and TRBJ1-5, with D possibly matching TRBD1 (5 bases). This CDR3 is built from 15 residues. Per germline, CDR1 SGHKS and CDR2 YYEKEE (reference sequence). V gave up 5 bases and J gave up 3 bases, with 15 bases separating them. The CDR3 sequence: CASRADSFPNQPQHF. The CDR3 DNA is TGTGCCAGCAGGGCTGACAGTTTCCCCAATCAGCCCCAGCATTTT.

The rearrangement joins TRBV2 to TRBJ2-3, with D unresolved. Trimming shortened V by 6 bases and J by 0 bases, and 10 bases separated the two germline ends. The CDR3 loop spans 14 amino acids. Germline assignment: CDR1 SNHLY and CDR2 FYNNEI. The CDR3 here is CASRPDISTDTQYF. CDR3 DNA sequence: TGTGCCAGCAGACCAGACATTAGCACAGATACGCAGTATTTT.

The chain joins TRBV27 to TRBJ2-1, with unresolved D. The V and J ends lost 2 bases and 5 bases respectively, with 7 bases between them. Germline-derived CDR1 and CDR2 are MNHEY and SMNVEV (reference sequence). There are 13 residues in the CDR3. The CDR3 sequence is CASSLGLHNEQFF. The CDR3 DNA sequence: TGTGCCAGCAGTTTAGGGCTGCACAATGAGCAGTTCTTC.